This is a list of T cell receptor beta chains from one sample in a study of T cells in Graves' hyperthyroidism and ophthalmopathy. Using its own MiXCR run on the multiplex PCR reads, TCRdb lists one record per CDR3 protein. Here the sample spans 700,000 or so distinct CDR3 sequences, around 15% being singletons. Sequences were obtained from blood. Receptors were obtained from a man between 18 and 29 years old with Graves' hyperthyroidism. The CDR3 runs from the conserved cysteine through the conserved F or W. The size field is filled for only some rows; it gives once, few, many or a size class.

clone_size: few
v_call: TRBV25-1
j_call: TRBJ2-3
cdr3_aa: CASSDRDNTDTQYF

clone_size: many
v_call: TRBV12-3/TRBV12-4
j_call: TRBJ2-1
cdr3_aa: CASSFGPLSRRAPGEQFF

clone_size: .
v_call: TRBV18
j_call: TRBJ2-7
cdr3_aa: CASSPLVRGAYADEQYF

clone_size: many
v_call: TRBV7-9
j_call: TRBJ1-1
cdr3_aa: CASSLGQTTEAFF

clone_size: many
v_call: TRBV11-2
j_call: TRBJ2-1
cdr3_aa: CASSLAPVTRSYNEQFF

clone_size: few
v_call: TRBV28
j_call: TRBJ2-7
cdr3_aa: CASSTWPYEQYF

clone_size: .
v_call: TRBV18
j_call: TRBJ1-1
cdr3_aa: CASSPPKGRTANTEAFF

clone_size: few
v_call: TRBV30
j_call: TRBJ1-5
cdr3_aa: CAWSRGTGQNQPQHF

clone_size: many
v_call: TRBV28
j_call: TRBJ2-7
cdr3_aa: CASSPFPRQGAYEQYF

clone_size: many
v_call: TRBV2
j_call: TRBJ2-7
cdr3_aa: CASSSHSYEQYF

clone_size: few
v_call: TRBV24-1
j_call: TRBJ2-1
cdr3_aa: CATSDPGTSGKDEQFF

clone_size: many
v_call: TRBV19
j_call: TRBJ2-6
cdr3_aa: CASSIGSSGANVLTF

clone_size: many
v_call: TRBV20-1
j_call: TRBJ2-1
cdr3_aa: CSARDYNEQFF

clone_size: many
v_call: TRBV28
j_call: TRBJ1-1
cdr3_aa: CASSERTGRYEAFF

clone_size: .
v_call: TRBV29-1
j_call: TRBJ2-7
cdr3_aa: CSVGLNSYEQYF

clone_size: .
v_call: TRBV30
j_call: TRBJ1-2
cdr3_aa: CAWSVTITGLDYGYTF

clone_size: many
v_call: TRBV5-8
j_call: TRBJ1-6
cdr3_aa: CASSLGTGYNSPLHF

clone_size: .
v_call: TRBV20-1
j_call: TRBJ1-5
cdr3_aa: CSATLIEPNQPQHF

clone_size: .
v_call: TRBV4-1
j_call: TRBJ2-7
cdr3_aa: CASSQQTGSYEQYF

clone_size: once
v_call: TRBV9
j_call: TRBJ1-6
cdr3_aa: CASSVGRGKSYNSPLHF

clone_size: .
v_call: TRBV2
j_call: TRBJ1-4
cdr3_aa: CASSESRRDSSNEKLFF

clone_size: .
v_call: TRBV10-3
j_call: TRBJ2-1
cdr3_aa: CATGSLAGAPNEQFF

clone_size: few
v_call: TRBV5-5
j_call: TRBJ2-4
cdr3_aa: CASSLESKAKNIQYF

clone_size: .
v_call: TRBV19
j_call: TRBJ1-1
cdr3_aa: CASSTPSGTGYTEAFF

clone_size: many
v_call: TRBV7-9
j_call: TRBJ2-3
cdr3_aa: CASLLPAGGEGSDTQYF

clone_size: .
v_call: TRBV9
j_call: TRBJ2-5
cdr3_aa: CASSALAGEGETQYF

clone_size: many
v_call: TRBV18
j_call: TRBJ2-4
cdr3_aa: CASFREGKNIQYF

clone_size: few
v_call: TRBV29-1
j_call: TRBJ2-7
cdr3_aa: CSVEDQEQGYEQYF

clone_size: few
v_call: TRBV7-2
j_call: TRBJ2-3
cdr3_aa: CASSPGRLAGGSTDTQYF

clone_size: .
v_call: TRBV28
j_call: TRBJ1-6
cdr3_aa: CASSSPYSRDDYNSPLHF

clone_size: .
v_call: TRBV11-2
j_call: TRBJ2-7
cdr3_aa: CASSLGSGVGEQYF

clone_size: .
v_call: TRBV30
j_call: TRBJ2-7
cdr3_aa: CAWSLGTGAVYEQYF

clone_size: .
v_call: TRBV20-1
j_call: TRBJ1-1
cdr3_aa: CSATTGGIAFF

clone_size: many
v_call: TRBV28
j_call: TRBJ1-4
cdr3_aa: CASSPRTGLDEKLFF

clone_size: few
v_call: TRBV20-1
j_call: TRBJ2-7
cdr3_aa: CSARDAGTTIYEQYF

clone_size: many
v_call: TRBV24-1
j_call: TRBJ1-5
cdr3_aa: CATSDTREGDGGNQPQHF

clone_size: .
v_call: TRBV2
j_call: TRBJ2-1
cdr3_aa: CASSDQREYNEQFF

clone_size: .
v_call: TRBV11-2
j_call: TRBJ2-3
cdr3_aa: CASSFKSGGTDTQYF

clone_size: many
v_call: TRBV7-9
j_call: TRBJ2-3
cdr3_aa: CASSSTGDPDTQYF

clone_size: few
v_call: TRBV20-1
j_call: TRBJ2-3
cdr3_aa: CSASFRSGGTDTQYF

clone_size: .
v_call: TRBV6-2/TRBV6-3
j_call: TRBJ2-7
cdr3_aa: CASKKATAFYEQYF

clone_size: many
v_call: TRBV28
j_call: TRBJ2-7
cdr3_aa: CASNLLAGGPYEQYF

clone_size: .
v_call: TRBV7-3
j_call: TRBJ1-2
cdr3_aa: CASSTTGTPNYGYTF

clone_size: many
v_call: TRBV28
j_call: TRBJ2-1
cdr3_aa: CASSAPLARAYNEQFF

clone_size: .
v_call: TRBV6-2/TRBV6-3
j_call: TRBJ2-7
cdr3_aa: CASSPSPGRSSYEQYF

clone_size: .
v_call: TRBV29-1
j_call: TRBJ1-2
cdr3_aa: CSVEGDRRWNYGYTF

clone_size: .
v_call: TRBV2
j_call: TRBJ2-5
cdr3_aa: CASTGLRQETQYF

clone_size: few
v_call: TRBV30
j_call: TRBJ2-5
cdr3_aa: CAWTTGGPETQYF